This T cell receptor (beta chain) was sequenced during a study of T cell repertoires in cytomegalovirus infection. Study information: Indications of both CMV infection and matching HLA type were provided by public TCR beta signatures.

The junction had 8 bases not matched to a gene; V was cut back by 7 bases and J by 8 bases. The germline gives CDR1 SNHLY, CDR2 FYNNEI. The CDR3 runs to 15 residues. This clonotype was detected a few times. Its antigen is currently unknown. Using its own MiXCR run on the reads, TCRdb lists one record per CDR3 protein. The sample carries hundreds of thousands of distinct CDR3 sequences, roughly a quarter recorded once. General study findings and limits: Within the response measured ex vivo, HLA-C-restricted CMV-specific TCR beta clonotypes were dominant.

The TCR sequence derives from a human donor in good health (CMV status not recorded). Some clones in this sample may be carry-over from other donors' samples. The chain joins TRBV2 to TRBJ2-1, with TRBD2 matching over 13 bases. The sequenced material came from CD8+ T cells from PBMCs. CDR3 sequence: CASIPTSGGAHEQFF. The CDR3 DNA reads as TGTGCCAGCATTCCCACTAGCGGGGGGGCCCATGAGCAGTTCTTC.